Sequencing of this TCR beta chain was carried out in a study of cytomegalovirus exposure and HLA in healthy donors. Broader study findings: For most TCR sequences rarity was the rule, although some public TCRs occurred in many donors. A list of approximately 150 TCR beta chains associated with cytomegalovirus was given. Researchers reported in a later analysis that common viral pathogens appeared linked to several top clusters.

The PCR employed 60 Vbeta primers together with 13 Jbeta primers. As processed by the authors: About 11 million of tens of millions of unique TCR beta chains were shared, per a later count. Measured with immunoSEQ multiplex PCR; TCRdb has only the in-frame clones, and not every one. The V and J calls and clone size come from that table; D and trimming were worked out from the DNA. The sample consists of about 160,000 clones, more than 65% of them appearing once. The CDR3 is 17 residues long. Germline V lookup: CDR1 MNHEY, CDR2 SMNVEV (reference sequence). The V end was cut by 6 bases, the J end by 4 bases, with 24 bases between. This clone has only a few counts. Its antigen remains unknown.

J is TRBJ1-2 and V is TRBV27, with D perhaps TRBD1 (6 bases). The TCR originated in a male donor in good health and CMV-seronegative. The sequencing sample was made of PBMCs. CDR3 DNA: TGTGCCAGCAGGTTACCCCACGACCAGGGGACGGTCTATGGCTACACCTTC. Its translation is CASRLPHDQGTVYGYTF.